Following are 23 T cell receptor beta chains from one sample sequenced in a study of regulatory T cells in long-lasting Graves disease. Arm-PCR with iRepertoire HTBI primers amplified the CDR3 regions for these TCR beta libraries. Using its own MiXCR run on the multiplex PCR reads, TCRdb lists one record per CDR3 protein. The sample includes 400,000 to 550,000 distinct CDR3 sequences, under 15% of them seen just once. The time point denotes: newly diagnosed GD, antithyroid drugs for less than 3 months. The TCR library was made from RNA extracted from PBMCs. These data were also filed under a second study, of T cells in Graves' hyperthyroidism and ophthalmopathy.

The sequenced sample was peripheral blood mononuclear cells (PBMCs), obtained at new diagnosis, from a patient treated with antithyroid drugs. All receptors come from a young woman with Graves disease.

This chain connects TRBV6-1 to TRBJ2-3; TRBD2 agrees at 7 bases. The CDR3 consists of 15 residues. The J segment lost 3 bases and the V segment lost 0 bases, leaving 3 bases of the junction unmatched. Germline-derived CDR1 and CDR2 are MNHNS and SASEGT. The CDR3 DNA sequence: TGTGCCAGCAGTGAAGCGGGAGGGCCAACAGATACGCAGTATTTT. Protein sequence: CASSEAGGPTDTQYF.

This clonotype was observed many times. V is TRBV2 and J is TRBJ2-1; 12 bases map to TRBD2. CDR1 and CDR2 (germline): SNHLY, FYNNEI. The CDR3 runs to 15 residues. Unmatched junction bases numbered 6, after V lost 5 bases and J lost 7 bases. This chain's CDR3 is CASSQTSGRWNEQFF. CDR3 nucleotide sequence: TGTGCCAGCAGTCAAACTAGCGGGAGGTGGAATGAGCAGTTCTTC.

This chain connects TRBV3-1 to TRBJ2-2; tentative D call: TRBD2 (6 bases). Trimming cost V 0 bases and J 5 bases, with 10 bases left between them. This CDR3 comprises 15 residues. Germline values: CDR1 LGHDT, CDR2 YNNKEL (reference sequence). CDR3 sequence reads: CASSQEPRETGELFF. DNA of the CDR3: TGTGCCAGCAGCCAAGAACCTCGGGAGACCGGGGAGCTGTTTTTT.

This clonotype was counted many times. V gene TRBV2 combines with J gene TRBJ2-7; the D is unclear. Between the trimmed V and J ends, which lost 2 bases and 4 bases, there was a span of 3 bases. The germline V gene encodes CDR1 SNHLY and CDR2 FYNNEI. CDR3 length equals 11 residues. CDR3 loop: CASSELYEQYF. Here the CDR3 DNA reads TGTGCCAGCAGTGAATTATACGAGCAGTACTTC. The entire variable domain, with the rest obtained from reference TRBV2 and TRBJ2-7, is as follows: EPEVTQTPSHQVTQMGQEVILRCVPISNHLYFYWYRQILGQKVEFLVSFYNNEISEKSEIFDDQFSVERPDGSNFTLKIRSTKLEDSAMYFCASSELYEQYFGPGTRLTVT.

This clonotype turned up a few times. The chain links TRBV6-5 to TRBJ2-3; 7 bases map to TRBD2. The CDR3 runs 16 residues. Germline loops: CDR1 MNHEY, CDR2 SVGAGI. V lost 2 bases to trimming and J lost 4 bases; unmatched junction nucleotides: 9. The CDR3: CASSYGLAAVPDTQYF. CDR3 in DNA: TGTGCCAGCAGTTACGGGCTAGCGGCAGTTCCAGATACGCAGTATTTT.

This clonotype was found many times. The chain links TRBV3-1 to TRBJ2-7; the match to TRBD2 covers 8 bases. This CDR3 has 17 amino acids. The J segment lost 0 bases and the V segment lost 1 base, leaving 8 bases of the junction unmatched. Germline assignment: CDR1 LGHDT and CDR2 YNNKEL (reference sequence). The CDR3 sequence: CASSQGERLANSYEQYF. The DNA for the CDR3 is TGTGCCAGCAGCCAAGGGGAGAGACTAGCGAACTCCTACGAGCAGTACTTC.

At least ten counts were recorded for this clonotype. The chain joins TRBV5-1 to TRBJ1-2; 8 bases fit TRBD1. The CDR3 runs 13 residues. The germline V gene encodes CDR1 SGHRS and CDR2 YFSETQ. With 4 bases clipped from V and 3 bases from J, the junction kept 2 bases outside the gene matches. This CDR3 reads CASSQGQDYGYTF. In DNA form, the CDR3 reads TGCGCCAGCAGCCAGGGACAGGACTATGGCTACACCTTC.

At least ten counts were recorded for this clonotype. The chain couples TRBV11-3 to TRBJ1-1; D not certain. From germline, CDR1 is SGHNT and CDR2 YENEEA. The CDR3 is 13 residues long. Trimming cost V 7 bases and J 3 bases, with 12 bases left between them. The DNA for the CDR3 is TGTGCCAGCACCCCCAGACGGCACACTGAAGCTTTCTTT. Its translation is CASTPRRHTEAFF.

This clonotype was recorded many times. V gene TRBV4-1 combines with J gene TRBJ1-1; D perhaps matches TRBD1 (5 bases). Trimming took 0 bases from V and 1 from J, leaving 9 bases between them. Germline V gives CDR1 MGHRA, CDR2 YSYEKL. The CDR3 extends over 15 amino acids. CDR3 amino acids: CASSQDRGKNTEAFF. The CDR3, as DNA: TGCGCCAGCAGCCAAGATAGGGGCAAGAACACTGAAGCTTTCTTT.

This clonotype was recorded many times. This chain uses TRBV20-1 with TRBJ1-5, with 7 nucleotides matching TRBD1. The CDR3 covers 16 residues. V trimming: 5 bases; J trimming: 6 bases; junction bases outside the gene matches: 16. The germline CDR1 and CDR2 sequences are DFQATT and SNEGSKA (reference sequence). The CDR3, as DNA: TGCAGTGCTGATCGTTTGCTGAGACAGGGTGCTCAGCCCCAGCATTTT. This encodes CSADRLLRQGAQPQHF.

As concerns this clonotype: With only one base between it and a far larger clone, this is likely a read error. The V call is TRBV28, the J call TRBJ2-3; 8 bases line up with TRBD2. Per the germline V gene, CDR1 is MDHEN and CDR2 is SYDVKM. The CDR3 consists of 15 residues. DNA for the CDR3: TGTGCCAGCAGTTTATTAGCGGGAAACACAGATACGCGGTATTTT. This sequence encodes CASSLLAGNTDTRYF.

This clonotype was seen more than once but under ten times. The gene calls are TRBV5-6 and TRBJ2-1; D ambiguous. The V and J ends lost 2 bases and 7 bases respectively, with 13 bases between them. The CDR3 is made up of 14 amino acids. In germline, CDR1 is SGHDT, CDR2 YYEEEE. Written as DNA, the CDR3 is TGTGCCAGCAGCTTAAGTCTAGAGGTTAATGAGCAGTTCTTC. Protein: CASSLSLEVNEQFF.

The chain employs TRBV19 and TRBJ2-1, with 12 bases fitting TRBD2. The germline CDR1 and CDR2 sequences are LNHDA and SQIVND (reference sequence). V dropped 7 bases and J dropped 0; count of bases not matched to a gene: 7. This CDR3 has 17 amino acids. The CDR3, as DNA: TGTGCCAGTACCCGGACTAGCGGGACCAGCTCCTACAATGAGCAGTTCTTC. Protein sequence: CASTRTSGTSSYNEQFF.

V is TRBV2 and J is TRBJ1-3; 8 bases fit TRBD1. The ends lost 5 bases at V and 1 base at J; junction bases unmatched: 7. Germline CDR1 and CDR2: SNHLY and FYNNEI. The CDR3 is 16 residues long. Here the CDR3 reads CASSSRTGWSGNTIYF. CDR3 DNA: TGTGCCAGCAGTTCACGGACAGGGTGGTCTGGAAACACCATATATTTT.

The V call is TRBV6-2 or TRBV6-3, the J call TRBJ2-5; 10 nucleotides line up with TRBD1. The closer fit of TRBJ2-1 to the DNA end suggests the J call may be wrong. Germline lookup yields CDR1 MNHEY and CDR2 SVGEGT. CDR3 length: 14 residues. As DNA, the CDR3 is TGTGCCAGCAGCACCCGGGACAGGGGTAATGAGCAGTTCTTC. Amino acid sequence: CASSTRDRGNEQFF.

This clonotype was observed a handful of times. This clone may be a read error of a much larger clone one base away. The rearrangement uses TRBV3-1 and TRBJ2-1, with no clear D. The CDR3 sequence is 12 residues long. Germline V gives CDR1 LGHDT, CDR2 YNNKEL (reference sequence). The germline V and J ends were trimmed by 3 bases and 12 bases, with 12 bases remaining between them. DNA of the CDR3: TGTGCCAGCAGCCAGATAACGGGTGGGCAGTTCTTC. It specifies CASSQITGGQFF.

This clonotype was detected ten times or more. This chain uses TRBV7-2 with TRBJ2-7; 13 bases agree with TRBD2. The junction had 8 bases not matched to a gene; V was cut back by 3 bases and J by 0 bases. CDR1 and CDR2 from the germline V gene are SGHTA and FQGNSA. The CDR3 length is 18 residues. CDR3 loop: CASSFQLAGGDFSYEQYF. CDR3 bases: TGTGCCAGCAGCTTCCAACTAGCGGGAGGGGACTTCTCCTACGAGCAGTACTTC.

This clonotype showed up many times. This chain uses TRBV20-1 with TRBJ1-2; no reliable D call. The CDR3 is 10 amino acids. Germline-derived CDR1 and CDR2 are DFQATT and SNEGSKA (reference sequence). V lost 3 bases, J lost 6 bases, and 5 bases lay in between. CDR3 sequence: CSAREDGYTF. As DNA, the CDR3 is TGCAGTGCTAGGGAAGATGGCTACACCTTC.

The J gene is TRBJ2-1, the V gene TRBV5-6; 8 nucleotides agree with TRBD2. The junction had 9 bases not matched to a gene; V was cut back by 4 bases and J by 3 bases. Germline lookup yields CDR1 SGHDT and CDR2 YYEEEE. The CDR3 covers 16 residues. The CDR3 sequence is CASSPLTSGNYNEQFF. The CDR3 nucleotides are TGTGCCAGCAGCCCTCTAACTAGCGGAAACTACAATGAGCAGTTCTTC.

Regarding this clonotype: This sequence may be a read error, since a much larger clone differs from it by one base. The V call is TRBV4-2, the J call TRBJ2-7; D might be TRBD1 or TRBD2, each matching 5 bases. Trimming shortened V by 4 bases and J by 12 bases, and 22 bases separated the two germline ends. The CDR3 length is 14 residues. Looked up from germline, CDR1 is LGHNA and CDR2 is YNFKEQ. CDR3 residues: CASSPGTEAWTTYF. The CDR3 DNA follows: TGTGCCAGCAGCCCCGGGACCGAGGCTTGGACGACGTACTTC.

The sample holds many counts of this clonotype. In DNA, the CDR3 is TGTGCCAGCAGTCCGGCCGGCGGGAGGGGCCCAGATACGCAGTATTTT. The encoded protein is CASSPAGGRGPDTQYF. The chain has TRBV27 and TRBJ2-3, with TRBD2 identical over 9 bases. V lost 5 bases and J lost 4; bases outside the gene matches: 10. Looked up from germline, CDR1 is MNHEY and CDR2 is SMNVEV (reference sequence). CDR3 length: 16 amino acids.

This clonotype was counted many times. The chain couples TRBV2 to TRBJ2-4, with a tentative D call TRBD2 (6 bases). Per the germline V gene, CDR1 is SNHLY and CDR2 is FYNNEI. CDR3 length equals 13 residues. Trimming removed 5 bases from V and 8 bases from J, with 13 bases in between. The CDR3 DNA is TGTGCCAGCAGTATGGAGGGGCCTGACATTCAGTACTTC. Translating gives CASSMEGPDIQYF.

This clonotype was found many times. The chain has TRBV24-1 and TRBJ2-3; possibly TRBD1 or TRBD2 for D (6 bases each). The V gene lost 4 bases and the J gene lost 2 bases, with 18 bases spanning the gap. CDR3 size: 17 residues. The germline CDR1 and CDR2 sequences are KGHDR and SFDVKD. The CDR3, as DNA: TGTGCCACCAGTGACTCCAGTATGGGGGGCGACACAGATACGCAGTATTTT. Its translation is CATSDSSMGGDTDTQYF.